This T cell receptor (beta chain) stems from a study of blood T cell repertoires in COVID-19. Original handling: Using reference gene primer amplification, nucleated cell counts were estimated. Clones were read by immunoSEQ multiplex PCR, and TCRdb kept only the in-frame ones, dropping some. V, J and clone size are taken as reported in that table, and D and trimming were inferred from the DNA itself. This sample has around 140,000 clones, with around 87% found just once. This CDR3 has 11 amino acids. In germline, CDR1 is DFQATT, CDR2 SNEGSKA (reference sequence). The chain combines TRBV20-1 with TRBJ2-1, with a tentative D call TRBD1 (6 bases). Sequencing used peripheral blood. The sequence was obtained from a man aged 65 to 85 with active COVID-19. The CDR3 spells CVGRGSNEQFF. CDR3 in DNA: TGCGTGGGCAGGGGATCGAATGAGCAGTTCTTC.